This T cell receptor (beta chain) was profiled in a study of blood T cell repertoires in COVID-19. Study summary: PBMCs, B-cell-depleted T cells, or T cells were the source of the cDNA or gDNA that made up the material.

The germline V gene has CDR1 ENHRY and CDR2 SYGVKD. This CDR3 is built from 11 residues. V shed 10 bases and J shed 5 bases, with 11 bases lying between them. In the authors' methods: Amplification of reference gene primers was used by the study to estimate nucleated cell counts. Sequencing was performed with immunoSEQ multiplex PCR; in TCRdb, only in-frame clones are kept and a portion is missing. That table gives V, J and clone size, and the DNA gave D and trimming. The data hold tens of thousands of clones, with 80% to 90% observed a single time. Sequences were obtained from peripheral blood. The chain has TRBV10-3 and TRBJ1-1, with D perhaps TRBD1 (5 bases). This TCR was sampled from a man between 50 and 59 years old with active COVID-19. The CDR3 DNA sequence: TGTGCCAGCCTCCGGGGGACTGAAGCTTTCTTT. Protein: CASLRGTEAFF.